The TCR beta chain described here comes from a study of blood T cell repertoires in COVID-19. Overall study: The study drew acute and convalescent COVID-19 samples from the United States, Italy and Spain. PBMCs, B-cell-depleted T cells, or T cells provided the cDNA or gDNA that made up the material.

J was trimmed by 3 bases and V by 5 bases; bases with no gene match: 7. The germline gives CDR1 MNHEY, CDR2 SMNVEV (reference sequence). The CDR3 is 17 amino acids. Study processing details: Estimation of nucleated cell counts was performed using reference gene primer amplification. Using immunoSEQ multiplex PCR, the repertoire was profiled, and TCRdb retains in-frame clones only, with some absent. V, J and clone size are those of that table, while D and trimming were read from the DNA. The sample includes tens of thousands of clones, around 86% seen only once; the top ten take 6.5% to 8.5%. The sequenced sample consisted of peripheral blood. The clonotype originates from a man in his fifties with active COVID-19. This sequence joins TRBV27 and TRBJ2-5, with TRBD2 matching over 15 bases. Written as DNA, the CDR3 is TGTGCCAGCAGTCCCCCGGGACTAGCGGGGGGTAAAGAGACCCAGTACTTC. Translating it yields CASSPPGLAGGKETQYF.